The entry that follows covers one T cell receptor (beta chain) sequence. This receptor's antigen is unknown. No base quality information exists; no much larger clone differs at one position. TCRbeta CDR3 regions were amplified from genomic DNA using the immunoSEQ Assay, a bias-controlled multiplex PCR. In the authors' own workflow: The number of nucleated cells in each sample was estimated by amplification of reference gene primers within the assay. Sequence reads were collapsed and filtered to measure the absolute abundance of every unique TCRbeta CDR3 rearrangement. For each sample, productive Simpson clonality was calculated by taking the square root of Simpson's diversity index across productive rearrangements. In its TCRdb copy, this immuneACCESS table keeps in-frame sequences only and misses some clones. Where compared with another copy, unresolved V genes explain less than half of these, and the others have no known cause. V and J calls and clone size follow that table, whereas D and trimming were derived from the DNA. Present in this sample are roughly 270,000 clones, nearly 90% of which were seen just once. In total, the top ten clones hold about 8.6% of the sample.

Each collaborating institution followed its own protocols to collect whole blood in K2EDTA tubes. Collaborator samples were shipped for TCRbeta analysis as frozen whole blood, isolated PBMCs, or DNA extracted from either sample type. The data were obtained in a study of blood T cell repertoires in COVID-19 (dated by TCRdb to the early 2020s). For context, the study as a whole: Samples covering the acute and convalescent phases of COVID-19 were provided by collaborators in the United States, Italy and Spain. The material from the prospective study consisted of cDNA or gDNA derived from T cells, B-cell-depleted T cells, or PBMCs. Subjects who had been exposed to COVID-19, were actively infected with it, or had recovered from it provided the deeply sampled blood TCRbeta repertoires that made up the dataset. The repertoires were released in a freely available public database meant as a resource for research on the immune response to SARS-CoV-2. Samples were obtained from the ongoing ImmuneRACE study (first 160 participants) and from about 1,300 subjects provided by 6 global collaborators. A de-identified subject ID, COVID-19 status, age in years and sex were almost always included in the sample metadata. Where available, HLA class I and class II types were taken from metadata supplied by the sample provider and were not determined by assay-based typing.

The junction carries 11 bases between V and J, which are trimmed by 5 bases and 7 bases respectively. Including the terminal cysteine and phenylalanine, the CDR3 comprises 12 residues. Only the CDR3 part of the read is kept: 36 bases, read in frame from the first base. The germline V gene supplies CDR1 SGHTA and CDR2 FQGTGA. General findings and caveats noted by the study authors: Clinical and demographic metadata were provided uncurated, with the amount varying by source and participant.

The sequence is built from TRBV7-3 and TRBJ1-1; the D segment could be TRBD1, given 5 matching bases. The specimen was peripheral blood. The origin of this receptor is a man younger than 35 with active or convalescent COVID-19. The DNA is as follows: TGTGCCAGCAGCGGAGGGGAGAATGAAGCTTTCTTT. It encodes CASSGGENEAFF.